The 26 T cell receptor beta chains reported below all come from one sample, sequenced in a study of CD8 T cells in ankylosing spondylitis (dated by TCRdb to the late 2010s). The research as a whole found: A TCR beta motif made up of several highly homologous amino acid variants appeared to be characteristic of blood from ankylosing spondylitis patients.

Antigen specificity for these receptors is unknown. Library method: 5' RACE. These reads were obtained on an Illumina HiSeq 2500. The raw public reads went through TCRdb reprocessing: fastp at Q25, MiXCR clone calling, in-frame beta chains kept. Entries that share a CDR3 protein sequence are merged under the most common genes and DNA. Recorded for this sample are around 390,000 distinct CDR3 sequences; approximately 20% of them occurred a single time. The leading ten clones occupy 16% of the sample. Sequenced material: blood, either unsorted or a sorted T cell fraction (not recorded which). These receptors originate from a male donor with ankylosing spondylitis.

The rearrangement links TRBV20-1 to TRBJ1-6; D call uncertain. The CDR3 is 17 amino acids. With 0 bases removed from V and 2 bases from J, the gap between germline ends came to 14 bases. Germline assignment: CDR1 DFQATT and CDR2 SNEGSKA (reference sequence). CDR3 DNA sequence: TGCAGTGCTAGAGATGACCGGAGCGGGGCCTATAATTCACCCCTCCACTTT. Amino acid sequence: CSARDDRSGAYNSPLHF.

This clonotype was seen a few times. V is TRBV6-4 and J is TRBJ2-1; weak D call: TRBD2 (6 bases). CDR1 and CDR2 (germline): MRHNA, SNTAGT. The CDR3 has 16 residues. V gave up 3 bases and J gave up 0 bases, with 12 bases separating them. CDR3 bases: TGTGCCAGCAGTGAGCTTGCTAGCGCCTCCTACAATGAGCAGTTCTTC. Protein sequence: CASSELASASYNEQFF.

With regard to this clonotype: Mismatch with germline at one junction end may stem from a read error. V is TRBV20-1 and J is TRBJ2-2; D possibly corresponds to TRBD2 (7 bases). The CDR3 has 16 residues. Looked up from germline, CDR1 is DFQATT and CDR2 is SNEGSKA (reference sequence). This chain's CDR3 is CCARRGGALTTGELFF. The CDR3 coding sequence is TGCTGTGCTAGAAGGGGGGGGGCCTTAACCACCGGGGAGCTGTTTTTT.

The chain employs TRBV12-3 or TRBV12-4 and TRBJ2-5; D gene unclear. Trimming cost V 0 bases and J 5 bases, with 10 bases left between them. This CDR3 is 14 amino acids long. The CDR3 spells CASSLAPGAETQYF. The CDR3 region has the DNA TGTGCCAGCAGTTTAGCGCCAGGAGCGGAGACCCAGTACTTC.

This chain joins TRBV20-1 and TRBJ1-5, with TRBD1 identical over 7 bases. The CDR3 consists of 17 residues. Germline values: CDR1 DFQATT, CDR2 SNEGSKA (reference sequence). This CDR3 reads CCAIYHGGGEGNQPQHF. For the CDR3, the DNA is TGCTGCGCTATTTACCATGGAGGGGGCGAGGGCAATCAGCCCCAGCATTTT.

This clonotype was seen only a few times. The V gene is TRBV7-2, the J gene TRBJ1-5; D gene unclear. Germline CDR1 is SGHTA and CDR2 is FQGNSA. This CDR3 region has 15 residues. Between the trimmed V and J ends, which lost 2 bases and 6 bases, there was a span of 14 bases. The chain's CDR3 is CASSLWAGMVQPQHF. For the CDR3, the DNA is TGTGCCAGCAGCTTATGGGCAGGAATGGTTCAGCCCCAGCATTTT. Variable domain in full (rest from reference TRBV7-2 and TRBJ1-5): GAGVSQSPSNKVTEKGKDVELRCDPISGHTALYWYRQSLGQGLEFLIYFQGNSAPDKSGLPSDRFSAERTGGSVSTLTIQRTQQEDSAVYLCASSLWAGMVQPQHFGDGTRLSIL.

This chain connects TRBV10-3 to TRBJ2-7; 8 positions agree with TRBD2. The CDR3 runs 15 residues. Germline V gives CDR1 ENHRY, CDR2 SYGVKD. V was pared by 0 bases and J by 2 bases, with 3 bases of the junction left unmatched. CDR3 DNA: TGTGCCATCAGTGAGTCGACGGGAGGGACCTACGAGCAGTACTTC. Protein: CAISESTGGTYEQYF.

There are a few counts of this clonotype. The chain is built from TRBV7-9 and TRBJ2-1; 7 positions match TRBD1. The germline V gene encodes CDR1 SEHNR and CDR2 FQNEAQ (reference sequence). This CDR3 comprises 15 residues. The trim removed 5 bases at V and 0 bases at J, leaving 4 bases unmatched. The CDR3 DNA sequence: TGTGCCAGCAGCCGGGACAGAGCCTCCTACAATGAGCAGTTCTTC. Its protein is CASSRDRASYNEQFF.

The chain has TRBV6-5 and TRBJ2-7; possible D gene TRBD2, 6 bases. This CDR3 has 16 residues. Germline-derived CDR1 and CDR2 are MNHEY and SVGAGI. V gave up 0 bases and J gave up 4 bases, with 16 bases separating them. The CDR3 region is CASSYSRIRESYEQYF. CDR3 nucleotide sequence: TGTGCCAGCAGTTACTCGAGGATACGGGAGTCTTACGAGCAGTACTTC.

This clonotype was observed a few times. The V gene is TRBV12-3 or TRBV12-4, the J gene TRBJ1-5; maybe TRBD1 (5 bases). The CDR3 sequence is 13 residues long. V was clipped by 5 bases and J by 3 bases, with 8 bases between them. The CDR3, as DNA: TGTGCCAGCAGTCGACAGATCAATCAGCCCCAGCATTTT. It encodes CASSRQINQPQHF.

This clonotype has a handful of counts. V and J are TRBV6-1 and TRBJ1-5, with D maybe TRBD1 (5 bases). The CDR3 has 16 residues. The V gene's germline CDR1 is MNHNS and CDR2 SASEGT. V lost 7 bases to trimming and J lost 2 bases, with 18 bases between them. CDR3 nucleotide sequence: TGTGCCAGCACCCACCAAGGGGAGGGTGGCAATCAGCCCCAGCATTTT. It is translated as CASTHQGEGGNQPQHF.

This clonotype was seen a handful of times. The rearrangement uses TRBV6-5 and TRBJ2-1; D may be TRBD2 (5 bases). Germline V gives CDR1 MNHEY, CDR2 SVGAGI. The CDR3 sequence is 14 residues long. Between the trimmed V and J ends, which lost 2 bases and 2 bases, there was a span of 7 bases. CDR3 sequence (DNA): TGTGCCAGCAGTTACGAGGGAACCTACAATGAGCAGTTCTTC. This sequence encodes CASSYEGTYNEQFF.

The chain links TRBV28 to TRBJ2-7; tentatively, D is TRBD2 (6 bases). The V and J ends lost 5 bases and 1 base respectively, with 9 bases between them. Germline loops: CDR1 MDHEN, CDR2 SYDVKM. This CDR3 region has 13 residues. CDR3 nucleotides: TGTGCCAGCAGTGAGGGAGGTTCCTACGAGCAGTACTTC. It specifies CASSEGGSYEQYF.

The chain links TRBV6-1 to TRBJ2-5; the D gene is possibly TRBD2 (6 bases). V lost 2 bases to trimming and J lost 3 bases, with 10 bases between them. CDR3 size: 14 residues. Germline V lookup: CDR1 MNHNS, CDR2 SASEGT. CDR3 sequence reads: CASSEQPGEETQYF. The CDR3 nucleotides read TGTGCCAGCAGTGAACAGCCGGGGGAAGAGACCCAGTACTTC.

V and J are TRBV29-1 and TRBJ1-1; TRBD1 might be the D (5 bases). Between the trimmed V and J ends, which lost 5 bases and 1 base, there was a span of 14 bases. Germline V lookup: CDR1 SQVTM, CDR2 ANQGSEA. This CDR3 has 14 amino acids. The CDR3 region has the DNA TGCAGCGTTACCCGAAGAGGGGAGAACACTGAAGCTTTCTTT. Translation: CSVTRRGENTEAFF.

This clonotype was observed a single time. The V call is TRBV5-6, the J call TRBJ1-2; D not certain. With 0 bases removed from V and 8 bases from J, the gap between germline ends came to 8 bases. The germline V gene encodes CDR1 SGHDT and CDR2 YYEEEE. This CDR3 region has 12 residues. This chain's CDR3 is CASSLAPLGYTF. For the CDR3, the DNA is TGTGCCAGCAGCTTGGCCCCGCTCGGCTACACCTTC.

To note about this clonotype: An end of the junction does not agree with germline; a read error may underlie this. The chain uses TRBV7-9 and TRBJ2-7; 10 nucleotides agree with TRBD1. The CDR3 length is 13 residues. CDR1 is SEHNR, CDR2 FQNEAQ, per germline (reference sequence). The CDR3 DNA follows: TGTGCCGGCAGCCCCCGGACAGGGGGCGAGCAGTACTTC. This codes for CAGSPRTGGEQYF.

The chain uses TRBV27 and TRBJ2-3, with D possibly matching TRBD2 (5 bases). The CDR3 sequence is 14 residues long. Germline-derived CDR1 and CDR2 are MNHEY and SMNVEV (reference sequence). V shed 3 bases and J shed 4 bases, with 11 bases lying between them. In DNA form, the CDR3 reads TGTGCCAGCAGTTTGAGAGGGAGAGCAGATACGCAGTATTTT. This encodes CASSLRGRADTQYF.

This clonotype has just a few counts. This chain connects TRBV18 to TRBJ2-3; TRBD2 matches at 7 bases. The CDR3 contains 16 residues. V shed 6 bases, J shed 0 bases, and the junction held 9 bases outside the gene matches. CDR1 and CDR2 from the germline V gene are KGHSH and LQKENI. CDR3 nucleotide sequence: TGTGCCAGCTCGCGGACTAGTGCTCCTAGCACAGATACGCAGTATTTT. The encoded protein is CASSRTSAPSTDTQYF.

This rearrangement joins TRBV11-1 to TRBJ2-2; 8 bases fit TRBD2. Losses at the gene ends were 3 bases for V and 5 bases for J; bases not matched to a gene: 14. The CDR3 consists of 18 residues. Per germline, CDR1 SGHAT and CDR2 FQDESV (reference sequence). In DNA form, the CDR3 reads TGTGCCAGCAGCTTCACTATGCTGGCGGGGGGATTAACCGGGGAGCTGTTTTTT. Amino acid sequence: CASSFTMLAGGLTGELFF.

There are a few counts of this clonotype. The V and J genes are TRBV6-5 and TRBJ1-3; no reliable D call. CDR1 MNHEY and CDR2 SVGAGI come from the germline V gene. The V gene lost 6 bases and the J gene lost 4 bases, with 7 bases spanning the gap. CDR3 length equals 12 residues. This CDR3 is CASRDPGNTIYF. CDR3 coding DNA: TGTGCCAGCAGGGACCCAGGAAACACCATATATTTT.

This chain links TRBV5-1 with TRBJ1-5; D perhaps matches TRBD1 (6 bases). This CDR3 is built from 15 residues. The V gene's germline CDR1 is SGHRS and CDR2 YFSETQ. V was trimmed by 1 base and J by 8 bases, leaving 16 bases between them. The CDR3 loop is CASSLTGSPDEPQHF. The CDR3 coding sequence is TGCGCCAGCAGCTTGACAGGGTCTCCCGATGAGCCCCAGCATTTT.

This clonotype was picked up a small number of times. Mismatch with germline at one junction end may stem from a read error. The chain uses TRBV7-7 and TRBJ2-1, with D possibly matching TRBD1 (6 bases). This CDR3 is 13 amino acids long. The germline CDR1 and CDR2 sequences are SSHAT and FNYEAQ (reference sequence). CDR3 residues: CASSSQGHNEQFF. The CDR3 region has the DNA TGTGCTAGCAGCTCGCAGGGGCACAATGAGCAGTTCTTC. Variable domain in full (rest from reference TRBV7-7 and TRBJ2-1): GAGVSQSPRYKVTKRGQDVTLRCDPISSHATLYWYQQALGQGPEFLTYFNYEAQPDKSGLPSDRFSAERPEGSISTLTIQRTEQRDSAMYRCASSSQGHNEQFFGPGTRLTVL.

This clonotype has at least ten counts. The genes are TRBV14 and TRBJ2-7, with D possibly TRBD1 on 6 matching bases. CDR3 length: 14 residues. Germline V gene sequence: CDR1 SGHDN, CDR2 FVKESK. Trimming removed 3 bases at V and 5 bases at J, with 14 bases between. The CDR3 sequence is CASSHLGTIHEQYF. CDR3 DNA sequence: TGTGCCAGCAGCCACCTCGGGACAATCCACGAGCAGTACTTC. Combining the CDR3 with reference TRBV14 and TRBJ2-7 gives the whole variable domain EAGVTQFPSHSVIEKGQTVTLRCDPISGHDNLYWYRRVMGKEIKFLLHFVKESKQDESGMPNNRFLAERTGGTYSTLKVQPAELEDSGVYFCASSHLGTIHEQYFGPGTRLTVT.

This rearrangement joins TRBV2 to TRBJ1-5; D possibly corresponds to TRBD1 (6 bases). The CDR3 extends over 15 amino acids. V lost 6 bases to trimming and J lost 4 bases, with 16 bases between them. Germline V gene lookup returns CDR1 SNHLY and CDR2 FYNNEI. In DNA form, the CDR3 reads TGTGCCAGCAGCTACGGGACACCCAATAATCAGCCCCAGCATTTT. It yields the protein CASSYGTPNNQPQHF.

This chain uses TRBV3-1 with TRBJ2-1; D not certain. The CDR3 covers 12 residues. Germline CDR1 reads LGHDT; CDR2 reads YNNKEL (reference sequence). The V and J ends lost 3 bases and 4 bases respectively, with 4 bases between them. CDR3 loop: CASSQQYNEQFF. Here the CDR3 DNA reads TGTGCCAGCAGCCAGCAATACAATGAGCAGTTCTTC.